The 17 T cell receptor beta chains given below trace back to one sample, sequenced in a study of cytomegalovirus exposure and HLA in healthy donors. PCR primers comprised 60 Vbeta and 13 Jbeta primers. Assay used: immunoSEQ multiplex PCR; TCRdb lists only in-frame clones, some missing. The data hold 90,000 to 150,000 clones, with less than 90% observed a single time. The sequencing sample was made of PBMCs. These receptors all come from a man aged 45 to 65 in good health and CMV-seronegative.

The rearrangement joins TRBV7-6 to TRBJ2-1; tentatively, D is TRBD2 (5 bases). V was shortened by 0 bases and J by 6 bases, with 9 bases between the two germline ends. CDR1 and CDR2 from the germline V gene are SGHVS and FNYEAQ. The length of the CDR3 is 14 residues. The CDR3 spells CASSLAERRNEQFF. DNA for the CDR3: TGTGCCAGCAGCTTAGCTGAGCGGCGCAATGAGCAGTTCTTC.

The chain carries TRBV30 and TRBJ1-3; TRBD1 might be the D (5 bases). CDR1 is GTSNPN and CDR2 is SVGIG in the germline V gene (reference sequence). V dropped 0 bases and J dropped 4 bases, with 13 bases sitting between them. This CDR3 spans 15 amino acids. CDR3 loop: CAWSVPRASGNTIYF. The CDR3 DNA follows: TGTGCCTGGAGTGTACCCAGGGCAAGCGGAAACACCATATATTTT.

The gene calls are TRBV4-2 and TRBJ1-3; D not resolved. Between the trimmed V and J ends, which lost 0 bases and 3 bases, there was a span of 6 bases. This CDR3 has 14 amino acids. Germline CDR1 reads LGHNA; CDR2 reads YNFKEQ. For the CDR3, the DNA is TGTGCCAGCAGCCAAGAGACGGGTGGAAACACCATATATTTT. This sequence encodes CASSQETGGNTIYF.

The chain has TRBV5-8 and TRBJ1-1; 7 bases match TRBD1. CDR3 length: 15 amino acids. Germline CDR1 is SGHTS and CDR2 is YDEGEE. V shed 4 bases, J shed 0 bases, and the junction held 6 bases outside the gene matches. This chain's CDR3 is CASSLGQLMNTEAFF. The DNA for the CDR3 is TGTGCCAGCAGCCTGGGACAGCTCATGAACACTGAAGCTTTCTTT.

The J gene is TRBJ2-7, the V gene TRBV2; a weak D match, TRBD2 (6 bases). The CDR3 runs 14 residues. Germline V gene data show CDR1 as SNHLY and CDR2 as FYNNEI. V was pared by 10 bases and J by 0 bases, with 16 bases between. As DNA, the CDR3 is TGTGCCACCGGGGCGGACGGGAGCTCCTACGAGCAGTACTTC. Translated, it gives CATGADGSSYEQYF.

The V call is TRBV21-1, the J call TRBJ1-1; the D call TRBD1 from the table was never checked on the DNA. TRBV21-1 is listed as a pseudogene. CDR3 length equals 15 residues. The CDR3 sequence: CASSKVGRSPLEAFF. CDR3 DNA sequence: TGTGCCAGCAGCAAAGTGGGCAGGTCCCCTCTTGAAGCTTTCTTT.

In DNA, the CDR3 is TGTGCCAGCCACCGGGACAAGAACACCGGGGAGCTGTTTTTT. Its protein is CASHRDKNTGELFF. This chain joins TRBV13 and TRBJ2-2, with D tentatively TRBD1 (6 bases). The germline CDR1 and CDR2 sequences are PRHDT and FYEKMQ (reference sequence). V lost 8 bases and J lost 1, with 11 bases in between. CDR3 length: 14 amino acids.

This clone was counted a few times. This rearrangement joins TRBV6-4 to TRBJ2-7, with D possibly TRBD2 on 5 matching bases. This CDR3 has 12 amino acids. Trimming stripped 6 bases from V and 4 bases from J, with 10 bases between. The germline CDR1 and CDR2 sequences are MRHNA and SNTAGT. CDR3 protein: CASRRVRYEQYF. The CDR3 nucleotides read TGTGCCAGCAGGCGGGTTCGATACGAGCAGTACTTC.

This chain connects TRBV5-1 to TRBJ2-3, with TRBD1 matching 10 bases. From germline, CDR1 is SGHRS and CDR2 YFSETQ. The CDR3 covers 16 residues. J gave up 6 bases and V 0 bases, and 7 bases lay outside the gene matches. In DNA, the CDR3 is TGCGCCAGCAGCTTGGCCGGGACAGGGGATATGGATACGCAGTATTTT. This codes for CASSLAGTGDMDTQYF.

The CDR3 DNA follows: TGTGCCAGCAGCTTGGACAGGGGGGATGAAAAACTGTTTTTT. Its translation is CASSLDRGDEKLFF. V gene TRBV5-4 combines with J gene TRBJ1-4; 8 nucleotides match TRBD1. J was trimmed by 6 bases and V by 0 bases; bases with no gene match: 1. The CDR3 spans 14 residues. The V gene's germline CDR1 is SGHNT and CDR2 YYREEE (reference sequence). The whole variable domain, remainder taken from reference TRBV5-4 and TRBJ1-4, is ETGVTQSPTHLIKTRGQQVTLRCSSQSGHNTVSWYQQALGQGPQFIFQYYREEENGRGNFPPRFSGLQFPNYSSELNVNALELDDSALYLCASSLDRGDEKLFFGSGTQLSVL.

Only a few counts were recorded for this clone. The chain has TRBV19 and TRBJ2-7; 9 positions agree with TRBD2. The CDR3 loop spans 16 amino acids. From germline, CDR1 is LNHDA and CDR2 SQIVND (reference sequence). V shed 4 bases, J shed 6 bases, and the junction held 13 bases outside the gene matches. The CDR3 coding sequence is TGTGCCAGTAGTAGGGTTAGCGGGAGAGGACCTACCGAGCAGTACTTC. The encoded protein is CASSRVSGRGPTEQYF.

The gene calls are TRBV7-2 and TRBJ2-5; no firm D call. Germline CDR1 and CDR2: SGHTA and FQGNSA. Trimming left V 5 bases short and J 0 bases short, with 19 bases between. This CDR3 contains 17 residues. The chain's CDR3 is CASSLTGFGGNQETQYF. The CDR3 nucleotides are TGTGCCAGCAGCCTGACGGGTTTCGGCGGAAACCAAGAGACCCAGTACTTC. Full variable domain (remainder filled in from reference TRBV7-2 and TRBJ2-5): GAGVSQSPSNKVTEKGKDVELRCDPISGHTALYWYRQSLGQGLEFLIYFQGNSAPDKSGLPSDRFSAERTGGSVSTLTIQRTQQEDSAVYLCASSLTGFGGNQETQYFGPGTRLLVL.

CDR3 in DNA: TGTGCCAGCAGAAAGCTAGCGGGGGGCACAGATACGCAGTATTTT. Protein sequence: CASRKLAGGTDTQYF. This chain connects TRBV2 to TRBJ2-3; 10 positions agree with TRBD2. The trim removed 6 bases at V and 1 base at J, leaving 4 bases unmatched. This CDR3 is 15 amino acids long. Germline V gene lookup returns CDR1 SNHLY and CDR2 FYNNEI. Based on the CDR3 plus reference TRBV2 and TRBJ2-3, the full variable domain is EPEVTQTPSHQVTQMGQEVILRCVPISNHLYFYWYRQILGQKVEFLVSFYNNEISEKSEIFDDQFSVERPDGSNFTLKIRSTKLEDSAMYFCASRKLAGGTDTQYFGPGTRLTVL.

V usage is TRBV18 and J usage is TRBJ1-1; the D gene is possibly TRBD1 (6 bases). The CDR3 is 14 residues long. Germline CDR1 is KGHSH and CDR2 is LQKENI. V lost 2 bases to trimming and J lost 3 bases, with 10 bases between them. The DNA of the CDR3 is TGTGCCAGCTCACCAGCAGGGGTGGACACTGAAGCTTTCTTT. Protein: CASSPAGVDTEAFF.

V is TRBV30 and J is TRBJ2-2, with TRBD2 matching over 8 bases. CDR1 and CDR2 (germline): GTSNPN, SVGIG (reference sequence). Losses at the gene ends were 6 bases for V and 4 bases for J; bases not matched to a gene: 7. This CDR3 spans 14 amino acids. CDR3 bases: TGTGCCTGCGTAGCGGGGCCGATCACCGGGGAGCTGTTTTTT. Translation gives CACVAGPITGELFF.

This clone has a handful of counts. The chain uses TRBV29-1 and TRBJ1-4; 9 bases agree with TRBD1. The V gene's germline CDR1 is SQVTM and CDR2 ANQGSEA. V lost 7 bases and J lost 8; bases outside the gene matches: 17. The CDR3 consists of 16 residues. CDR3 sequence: CSAQRPGTGSDEKLFF. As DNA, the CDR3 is TGCAGCGCCCAGCGGCCGGGGACAGGGTCCGACGAAAAACTGTTTTTT.

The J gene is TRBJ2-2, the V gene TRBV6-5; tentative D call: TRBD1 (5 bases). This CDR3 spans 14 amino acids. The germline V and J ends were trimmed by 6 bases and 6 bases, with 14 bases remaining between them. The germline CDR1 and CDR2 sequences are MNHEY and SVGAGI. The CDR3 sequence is CASRQDPEPGELFF. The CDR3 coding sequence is TGTGCCAGCAGACAGGACCCGGAGCCCGGGGAGCTGTTTTTT.